The 6 T cell receptor beta chains below come from one sample, sequenced in a study of CD8 T cells in Susac syndrome (dated by TCRdb to 2018 to 2020). The library was built by means of the immunoSEQ multiplex PCR assay. RNA was extracted using the RNeasy kit, and roughly 0.45 to 1 microgram was reverse transcribed with random hexamers. The public reads were run again by TCRdb, first through fastp at Q25 and then through MiXCR, and only productive beta chains were kept. Under each unique CDR3 protein, matching rows form one entry showing the most common genes and DNA. Recorded for this sample are about 100,000 distinct CDR3 sequences; over 80% of them occurred a single time. The top ten constitute 0.3% to 0.4% of the sample. The sequenced material came from CD8+ T cells from PBMCs. Receptors originate from a human donor in good health.

The chain employs TRBV30 and TRBJ1-1; D is undetermined. Trimming stripped 0 bases from V and 5 bases from J, with 7 bases between. Germline CDR1 and CDR2: GTSNPN and SVGIG (reference sequence). The CDR3 is 12 amino acids. CDR3 in amino acids: CAWSVQETEAFF. The DNA for the CDR3 is TGTGCCTGGAGTGTCCAAGAGACTGAAGCTTTCTTT.

This clonotype was counted a single time. The chain has TRBV5-6 and TRBJ2-1; possibly TRBD1 or TRBD2 for D (5 bases each). Germline loops: CDR1 SGHDT, CDR2 YYEEEE. The CDR3 contains 17 residues. Deletions cut 1 base from V and 0 bases from J, with 14 bases between. The DNA for the CDR3 is TGTGCCAGCAGCTTGAGTTTTGAGGGGAGCTCCTACAATGAGCAGTTCTTC. It specifies CASSLSFEGSSYNEQFF. Drawing the rest from reference TRBV5-6 and TRBJ2-1, the complete variable domain is DAGVTQSPTHLIKTRGQQVTLRCSPKSGHDTVSWYQQALGQGPQFIFQYYEEEERQRGNFPDRFSGHQFPNYSSELNVNALLLGDSALYLCASSLSFEGSSYNEQFFGPGTRLTVL.

This chain uses TRBV29-1 with TRBJ2-5, with 8 bases matching TRBD1. The germline CDR1 and CDR2 sequences are SQVTM and ANQGSEA. The J segment lost 2 bases and the V segment lost 3 bases, leaving 8 bases of the junction unmatched. The CDR3 totals 15 residues. The CDR3 coding sequence is TGCAGCGTTGAGGCCTCGACAGGGGATCAAGAGACCCAGTACTTC. Amino acid sequence: CSVEASTGDQETQYF.

V is TRBV6-5 and J is TRBJ2-7; 9 bases align to TRBD1. CDR1 is MNHEY and CDR2 is SVGAGI in the germline V gene. After removal of 9 bases from V and 4 bases from J, the junction contained 10 bases not matched to a gene. This CDR3 is built from 14 residues. In nucleotides, the CDR3 is TGTGCCAGTTCGGCCGGGACAGGGAAGTACGAGCAGTACTTC. Translation: CASSAGTGKYEQYF.

The V call is TRBV6-5, the J call TRBJ1-1; D gene uncertain. The CDR3 sequence is 14 residues long. Trimming removed 6 bases from V and 4 bases from J, with 15 bases in between. Germline loops: CDR1 MNHEY, CDR2 SVGAGI. CDR3 bases: TGTGCCAGCAGCCCCACCGCGTCGGGCACTGAAGCTTTCTTT. It codes for CASSPTASGTEAFF.

The CDR3 bases are TGTGCCTGGAGTGTCGGGGGGACTGAAGCTTTCTTT. It is translated as CAWSVGGTEAFF. V gene TRBV30 combines with J gene TRBJ1-1; D possibly corresponds to TRBD1 (5 bases). The germline V gene encodes CDR1 GTSNPN and CDR2 SVGIG (reference sequence). V lost 0 bases and J lost 5, with 7 bases in between. The CDR3 has 12 amino acids.